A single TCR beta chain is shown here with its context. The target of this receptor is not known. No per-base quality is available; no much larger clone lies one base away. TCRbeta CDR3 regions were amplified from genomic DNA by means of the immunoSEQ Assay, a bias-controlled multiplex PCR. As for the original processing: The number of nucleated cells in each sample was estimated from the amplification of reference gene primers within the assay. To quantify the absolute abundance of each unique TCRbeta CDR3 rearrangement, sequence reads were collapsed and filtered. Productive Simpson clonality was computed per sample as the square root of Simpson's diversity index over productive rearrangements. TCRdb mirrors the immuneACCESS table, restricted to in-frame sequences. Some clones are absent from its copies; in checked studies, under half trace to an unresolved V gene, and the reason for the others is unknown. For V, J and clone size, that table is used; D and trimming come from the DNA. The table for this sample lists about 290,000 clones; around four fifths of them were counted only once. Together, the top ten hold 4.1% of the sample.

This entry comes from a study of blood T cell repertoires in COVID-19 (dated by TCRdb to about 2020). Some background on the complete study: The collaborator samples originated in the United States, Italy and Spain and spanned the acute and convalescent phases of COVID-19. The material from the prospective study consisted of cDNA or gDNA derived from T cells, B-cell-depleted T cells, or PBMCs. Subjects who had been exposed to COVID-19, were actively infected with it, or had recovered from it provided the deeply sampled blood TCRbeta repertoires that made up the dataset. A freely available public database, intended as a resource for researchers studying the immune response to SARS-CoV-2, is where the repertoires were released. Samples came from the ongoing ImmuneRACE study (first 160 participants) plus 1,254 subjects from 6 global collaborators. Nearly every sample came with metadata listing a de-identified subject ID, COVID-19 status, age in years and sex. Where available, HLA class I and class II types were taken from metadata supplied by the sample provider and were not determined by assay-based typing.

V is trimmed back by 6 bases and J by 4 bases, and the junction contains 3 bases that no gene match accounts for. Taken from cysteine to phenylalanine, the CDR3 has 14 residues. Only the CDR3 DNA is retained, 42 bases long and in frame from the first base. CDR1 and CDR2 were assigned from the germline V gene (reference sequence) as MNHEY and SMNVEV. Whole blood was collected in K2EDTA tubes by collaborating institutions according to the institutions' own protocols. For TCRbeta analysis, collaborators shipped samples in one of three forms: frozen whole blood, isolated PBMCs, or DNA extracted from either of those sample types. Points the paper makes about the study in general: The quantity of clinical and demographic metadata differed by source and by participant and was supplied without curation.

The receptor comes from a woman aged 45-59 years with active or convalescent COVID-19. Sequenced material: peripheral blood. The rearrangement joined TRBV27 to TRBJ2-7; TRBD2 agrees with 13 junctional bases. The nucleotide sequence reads TGTGCCAGCAGAATGGGACTAGCGGGATACGAGCAGTACTTC. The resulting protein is CASRMGLAGYEQYF.